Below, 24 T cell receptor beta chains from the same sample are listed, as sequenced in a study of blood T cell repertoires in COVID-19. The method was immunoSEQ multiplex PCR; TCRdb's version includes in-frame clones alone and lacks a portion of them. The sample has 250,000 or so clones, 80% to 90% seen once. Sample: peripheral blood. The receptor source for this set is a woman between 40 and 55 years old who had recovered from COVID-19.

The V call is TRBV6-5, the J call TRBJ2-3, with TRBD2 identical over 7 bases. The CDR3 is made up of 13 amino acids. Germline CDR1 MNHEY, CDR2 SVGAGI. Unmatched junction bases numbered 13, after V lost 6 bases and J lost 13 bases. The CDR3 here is CASSYSLAGEKYF. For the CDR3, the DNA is TGTGCCAGCAGCTATTCTCTCGCGGGGGAAAAGTATTTT.

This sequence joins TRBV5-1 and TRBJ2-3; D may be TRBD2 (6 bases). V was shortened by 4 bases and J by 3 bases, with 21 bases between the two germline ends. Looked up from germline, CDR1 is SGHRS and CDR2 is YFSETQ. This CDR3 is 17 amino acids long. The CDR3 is CASSAGRLPRVTDTQYF. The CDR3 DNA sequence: TGCGCCAGCAGCGCGGGACGACTGCCCAGGGTTACAGATACGCAGTATTTT.

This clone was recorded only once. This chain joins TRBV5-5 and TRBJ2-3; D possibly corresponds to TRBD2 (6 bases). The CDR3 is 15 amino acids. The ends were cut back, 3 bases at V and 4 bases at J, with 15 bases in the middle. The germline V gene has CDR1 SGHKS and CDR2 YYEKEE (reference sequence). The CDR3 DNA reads TGTGCCAGCAGCTACGGGGGATCTAGGGCAGATACGCAGTATTTT. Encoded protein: CASSYGGSRADTQYF.

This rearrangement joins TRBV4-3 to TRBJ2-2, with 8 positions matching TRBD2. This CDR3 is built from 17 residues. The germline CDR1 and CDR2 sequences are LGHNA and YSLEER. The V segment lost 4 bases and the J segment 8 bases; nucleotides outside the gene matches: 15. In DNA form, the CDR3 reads TGCGCCAGCAGCCGGAGAGCGGGAGACTCCTTTTTAGGGGAGCTGTTTTTT. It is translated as CASSRRAGDSFLGELFF.

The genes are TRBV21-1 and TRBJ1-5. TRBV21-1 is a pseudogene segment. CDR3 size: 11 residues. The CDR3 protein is CASSRREPQHF. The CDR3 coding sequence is TGTGCCAGCAGCAGACGGGAGCCCCAGCATTTT.

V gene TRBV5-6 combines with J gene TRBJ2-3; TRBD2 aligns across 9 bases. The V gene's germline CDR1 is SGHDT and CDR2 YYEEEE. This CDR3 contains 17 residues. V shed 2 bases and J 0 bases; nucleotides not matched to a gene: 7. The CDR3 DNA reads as TGTGCCAGCAGCTTAGGTAGCGGGGGAGCTAGCACAGATACGCAGTATTTT. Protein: CASSLGSGGASTDTQYF.

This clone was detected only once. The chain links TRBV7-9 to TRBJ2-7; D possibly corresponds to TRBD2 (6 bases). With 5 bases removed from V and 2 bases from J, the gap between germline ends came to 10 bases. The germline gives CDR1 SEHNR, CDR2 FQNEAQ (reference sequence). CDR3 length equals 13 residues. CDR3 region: CASSAGGTYEQYF. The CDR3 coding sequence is TGTGCCAGCAGCGCTGGGGGGACCTACGAGCAGTACTTC. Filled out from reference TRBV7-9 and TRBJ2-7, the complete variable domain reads DTGVSQNPRHKITKRGQNVTFRCDPISEHNRLYWYRQTLGQGPEFLTYFQNEAQLEKSRLLSDRFSAERPKGSFSTLEIQRTEQGDSAMYLCASSAGGTYEQYFGPGTRLTVT.

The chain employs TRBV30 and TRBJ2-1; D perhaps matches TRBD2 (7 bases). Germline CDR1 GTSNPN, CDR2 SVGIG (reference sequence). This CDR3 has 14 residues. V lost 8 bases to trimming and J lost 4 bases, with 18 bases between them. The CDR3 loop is CAHWAGASYNEQFF. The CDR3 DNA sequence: TGTGCCCACTGGGCGGGGGCCAGTTACAATGAGCAGTTCTTC.

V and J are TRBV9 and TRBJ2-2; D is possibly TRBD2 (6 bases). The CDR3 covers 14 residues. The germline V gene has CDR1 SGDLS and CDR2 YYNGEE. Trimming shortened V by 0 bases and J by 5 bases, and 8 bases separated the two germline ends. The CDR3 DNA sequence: TGTGCCAGCAGCGTAGGCCGGGAGACCGGGGAGCTGTTTTTT. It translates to CASSVGRETGELFF.

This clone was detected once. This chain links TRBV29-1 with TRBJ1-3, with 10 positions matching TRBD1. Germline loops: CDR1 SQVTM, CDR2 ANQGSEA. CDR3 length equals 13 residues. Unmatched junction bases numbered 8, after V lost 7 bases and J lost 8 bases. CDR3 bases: TGCAGCGCTCGTCCCGGGACAGGGGACACCATATATTTT. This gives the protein CSARPGTGDTIYF.

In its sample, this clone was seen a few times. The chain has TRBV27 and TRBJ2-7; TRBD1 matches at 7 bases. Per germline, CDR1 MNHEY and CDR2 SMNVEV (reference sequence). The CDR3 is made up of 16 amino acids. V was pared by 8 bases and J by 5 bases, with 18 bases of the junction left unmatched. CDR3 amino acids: CASLDGTVSHLDEQYV. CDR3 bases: TGTGCCAGCCTAGACGGGACAGTTTCACACCTGGACGAGCAGTACGTC.

The CDR3 region has the DNA TGTGCCAGCAGTTTTGGGCCAGGACTCATAGCCGGCACAGATACGCAGTATTTT. Translated, it gives CASSFGPGLIAGTDTQYF. The chain links TRBV28 to TRBJ2-3; perhaps TRBD2 as D (5 bases). The germline gives CDR1 MDHEN, CDR2 SYDVKM. With 3 bases removed from V and 1 base from J, the gap between germline ends came to 20 bases. The CDR3 is 18 residues long. The full variable domain, with the rest looked up from reference TRBV28 and TRBJ2-3, is DVKVTQSSRYLVKRTGEKVFLECVQDMDHENMFWYRQDPGLGLRLIYFSYDVKMKEKGDIPEGYSVSREKKERFSLILESASTNQTSMYLCASSFGPGLIAGTDTQYFGPGTRLTVL.

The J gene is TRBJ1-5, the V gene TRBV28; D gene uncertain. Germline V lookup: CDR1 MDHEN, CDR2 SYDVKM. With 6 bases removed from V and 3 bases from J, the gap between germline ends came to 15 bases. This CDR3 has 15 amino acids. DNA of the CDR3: TGTGCCAGCAGACAGATGCTCGGGGACAATCAGCCCCAGCATTTT. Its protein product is CASRQMLGDNQPQHF.

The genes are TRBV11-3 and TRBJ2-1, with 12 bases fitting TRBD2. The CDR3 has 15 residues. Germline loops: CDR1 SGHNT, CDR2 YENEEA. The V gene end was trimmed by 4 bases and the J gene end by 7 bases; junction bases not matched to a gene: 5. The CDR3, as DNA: TGTGCCAGCAGCTCGGGACTAGCGGGCCGTAATGAGCAGTTCTTC. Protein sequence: CASSSGLAGRNEQFF.

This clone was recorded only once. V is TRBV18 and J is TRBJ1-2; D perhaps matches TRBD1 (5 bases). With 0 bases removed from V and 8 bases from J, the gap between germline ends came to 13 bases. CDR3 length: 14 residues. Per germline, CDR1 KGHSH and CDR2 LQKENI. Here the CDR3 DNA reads TGTGCCAGCTCACCACCCAGGGAGGAGGACGGCTACACCTTC. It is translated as CASSPPREEDGYTF. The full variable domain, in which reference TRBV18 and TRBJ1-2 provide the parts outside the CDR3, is NAGVMQNPRHLVRRRGQEARLRCSPMKGHSHVYWYRQLPEEGLKFMVYLQKENIIDESGMPKERFSAEFPKEGPSILRIQQVVRGDSAAYFCASSPPREEDGYTFGSGTRLTVV.

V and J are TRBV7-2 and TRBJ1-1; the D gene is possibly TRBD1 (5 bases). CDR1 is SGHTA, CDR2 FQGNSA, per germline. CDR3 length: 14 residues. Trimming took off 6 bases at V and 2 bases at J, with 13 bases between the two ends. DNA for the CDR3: TGTGCCAGCAGACAGACAGATACCAACACTGAAGCTTTCTTT. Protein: CASRQTDTNTEAFF.

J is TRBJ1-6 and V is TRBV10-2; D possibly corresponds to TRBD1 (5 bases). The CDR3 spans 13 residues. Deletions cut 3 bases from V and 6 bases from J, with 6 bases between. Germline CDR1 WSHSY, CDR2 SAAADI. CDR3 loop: CASSDRANSPLHF. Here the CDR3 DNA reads TGCGCCAGCAGTGACAGGGCTAATTCACCCCTCCACTTT.

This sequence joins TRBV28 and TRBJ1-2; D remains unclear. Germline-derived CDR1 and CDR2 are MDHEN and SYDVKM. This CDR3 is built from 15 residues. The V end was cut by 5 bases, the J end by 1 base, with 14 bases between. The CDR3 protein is CASSPPPPVNYGYTF. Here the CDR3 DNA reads TGTGCCAGCAGTCCCCCCCCGCCGGTTAACTATGGCTACACCTTC.

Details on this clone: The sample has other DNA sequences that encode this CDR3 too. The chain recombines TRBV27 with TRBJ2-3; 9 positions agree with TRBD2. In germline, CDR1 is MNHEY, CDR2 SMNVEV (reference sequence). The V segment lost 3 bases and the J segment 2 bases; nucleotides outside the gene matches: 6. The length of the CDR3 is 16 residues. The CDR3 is CASSFLLAGNTDTQYF. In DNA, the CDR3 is TGTGCCAGCAGTTTTTTACTAGCGGGTAACACAGATACGCAGTATTTT.

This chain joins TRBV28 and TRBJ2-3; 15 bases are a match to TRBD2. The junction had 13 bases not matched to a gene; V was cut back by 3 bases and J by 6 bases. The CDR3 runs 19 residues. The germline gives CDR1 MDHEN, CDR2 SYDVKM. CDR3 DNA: TGTGCCAGCAGTTTCCCACTCGGACTAGCGGGGGGGAGCAGGGATACGCAGTATTTT. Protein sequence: CASSFPLGLAGGSRDTQYF.

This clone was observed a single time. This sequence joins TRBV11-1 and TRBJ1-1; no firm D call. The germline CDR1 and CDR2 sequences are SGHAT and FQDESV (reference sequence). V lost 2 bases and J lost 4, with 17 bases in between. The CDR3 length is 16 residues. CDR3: CASSLSLPPMSTEAFF. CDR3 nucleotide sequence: TGTGCCAGCAGCTTATCTCTGCCGCCCATGAGCACTGAAGCTTTCTTT.

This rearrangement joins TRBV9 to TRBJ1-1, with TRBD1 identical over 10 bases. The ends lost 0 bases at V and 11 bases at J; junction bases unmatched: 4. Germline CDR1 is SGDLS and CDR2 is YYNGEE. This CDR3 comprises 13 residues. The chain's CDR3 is CASSVVDRGPAFF. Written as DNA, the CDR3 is TGTGCCAGCAGCGTAGTAGACAGGGGGCCCGCTTTCTTT.

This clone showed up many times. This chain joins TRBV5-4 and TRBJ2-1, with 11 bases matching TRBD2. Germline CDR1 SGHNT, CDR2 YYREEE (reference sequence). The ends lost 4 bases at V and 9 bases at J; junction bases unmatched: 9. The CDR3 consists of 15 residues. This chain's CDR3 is CASSVELAGDGEQFF. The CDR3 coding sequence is TGTGCCAGCAGCGTTGAACTAGCGGGAGATGGTGAGCAGTTCTTC. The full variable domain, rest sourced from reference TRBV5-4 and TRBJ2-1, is ETGVTQSPTHLIKTRGQQVTLRCSSQSGHNTVSWYQQALGQGPQFIFQYYREEENGRGNFPPRFSGLQFPNYSSELNVNALELDDSALYLCASSVELAGDGEQFFGPGTRLTVL.

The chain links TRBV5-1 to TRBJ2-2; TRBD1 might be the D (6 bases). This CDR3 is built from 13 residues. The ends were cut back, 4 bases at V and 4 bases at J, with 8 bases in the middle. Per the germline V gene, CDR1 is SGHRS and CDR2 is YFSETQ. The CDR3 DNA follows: TGCGCCAGCAGCGTAGGGGGCACCGGGGAGCTGTTTTTT. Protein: CASSVGGTGELFF.